The 28 T cell receptor beta chains below were found in one sample sequenced in a study of T-cell reconstitution after alpha-beta-depleted transplantation in children. TCRbeta library construction was performed incorporating unique molecular identifiers. TCRdb called the PCR reads again in MiXCR, with one record for every CDR3 protein. In the table there are hundreds of thousands of distinct CDR3 sequences, around a sixth of which are singletons. The sequenced sample was PBMCs from the stem cell graft donor, obtained from the stem cell graft. All receptors come from a human donor who donated a stem cell graft to a child with acute myeloid leukemia.

This clonotype was seen many times. The V call is TRBV6-2 or TRBV6-3, the J call TRBJ2-7, with TRBD1 matching over 10 bases. J was trimmed by 2 bases and V by 5 bases; bases with no gene match: 6. CDR3 length: 15 amino acids. From germline, CDR1 is MNHEY and CDR2 SVGEGT. CDR3 amino acids: CASSRDRGTTYEQYF. In DNA form, the CDR3 reads TGTGCCAGCAGTCGGGACAGGGGAACCACCTACGAGCAGTACTTC.

This clonotype occurred many times. The chain uses TRBV29-1 and TRBJ2-4; D is uncertain. The V gene lost 8 bases and the J gene lost 6 bases, with 14 bases spanning the gap. This CDR3 comprises 12 residues. The V gene's germline CDR1 is SQVTM and CDR2 ANQGSEA. CDR3 in DNA: TGCAGCATAAGGTCCGGGTCAAACATTCAGTACTTC. As protein: CSIRSGSNIQYF. Together with reference TRBV29-1 and TRBJ2-4, the CDR3 gives the full variable domain: SAVISQKPSRDICQRGTSLTIQCQVDSQVTMMFWYRQQPGQSLTLIATANQGSEATYESGFVIDKFPISRPNLTFSTLTVSNMSPEDSSIYLCSIRSGSNIQYFGAGTRLSVL.

V and J are TRBV12-3 or TRBV12-4 and TRBJ2-7; TRBD1 is a possible D gene (6 bases). Trimming pared 4 bases from V and 3 bases from J, leaving 13 bases between. The CDR3 is 14 residues long. The CDR3 sequence: CASSSRQELYEQYF. CDR3 DNA sequence: TGTGCCAGCAGTTCCCGACAGGAGCTCTACGAGCAGTACTTC.

This clonotype was observed a handful of times. The genes are TRBV7-2 and TRBJ1-3; tentative D call: TRBD1 (6 bases). The germline CDR1 and CDR2 sequences are SGHTA and FQGNSA. The CDR3 is 19 residues long. V lost 4 bases, J lost 4 bases, and 26 bases lay in between. CDR3 sequence reads: CASSSIHLRLGAEGNTIYF. Here the CDR3 DNA reads TGTGCCAGCAGCTCGATCCATCTCAGGCTGGGGGCGGAAGGAAACACCATATATTTT.

This clonotype came up many times. V is TRBV4-2 and J is TRBJ2-5; D is unresolved. The germline CDR1 and CDR2 sequences are LGHNA and YNFKEQ. The length of the CDR3 is 13 residues. Trimming took off 0 bases at V and 7 bases at J, with 9 bases between the two ends. The CDR3, as DNA: TGTGCCAGCAGCCAAGAGTGGGAAGGGACCCAGTACTTC. This sequence encodes CASSQEWEGTQYF.

This clonotype was seen more than once but under ten times. This sequence joins TRBV12-3 or TRBV12-4 and TRBJ2-5; TRBD1 aligns across 11 bases. This CDR3 has 14 amino acids. The J segment lost 5 bases and the V segment lost 7 bases, leaving 6 bases of the junction unmatched. In DNA form, the CDR3 reads TGTGCCAGCACCGGGACAGGGGGTCCGGAGACCCAGTACTTC. Translation gives CASTGTGGPETQYF.

The chain combines TRBV20-1 with TRBJ1-3; no reliable D call. V was clipped by 3 bases and J by 0 bases, with 12 bases between them. This CDR3 is 15 amino acids long. From germline, CDR1 is DFQATT and CDR2 SNEGSKA (reference sequence). In DNA, the CDR3 is TGCAGTGCTAGGCCCGGACGGAACTCTGGAAACACCATATATTTT. It specifies CSARPGRNSGNTIYF.

This clonotype was seen only a few times. This rearrangement joins TRBV7-2 to TRBJ1-2, with D unresolved. This CDR3 spans 14 amino acids. V was cut by 2 bases and J by 5 bases, with 12 bases left in between. Germline V gene data show CDR1 as SGHTA and CDR2 as FQGNSA. This chain's CDR3 is CASSLPGIGYGYTF. The CDR3 DNA reads TGTGCCAGCAGCTTACCAGGAATAGGGTATGGCTACACCTTC.

This clonotype was counted between two and nine times. The chain carries TRBV7-2 and TRBJ1-3; no clear D gene. Trimming left V 0 bases short and J 5 bases short, with 8 bases between. CDR1 SGHTA and CDR2 FQGNSA come from the germline V gene. This CDR3 contains 14 residues. CDR3 coding DNA: TGTGCCAGCAGCTTAGCCTGGGGAAGAAACACCATATATTTT. This sequence encodes CASSLAWGRNTIYF.

The sample holds many counts of this clonotype. The chain uses TRBV5-1 and TRBJ2-2, with D perhaps TRBD1 (6 bases). The CDR3 covers 14 residues. V was cut by 4 bases and J by 1 base, with 8 bases left in between. CDR1 is SGHRS, CDR2 YFSETQ, per germline. CDR3 sequence (DNA): TGCGCCAGCAGCCTGGGACAGAACACCGGGGAGCTGTTTTTT. Its translation is CASSLGQNTGELFF.

This clonotype was observed many times. The chain links TRBV13 to TRBJ2-1; D possibly corresponds to TRBD2 (5 bases). V lost 5 bases and J 10 bases, leaving 18 bases between the germline ends. The CDR3 totals 14 residues. Germline CDR1 PRHDT, CDR2 FYEKMQ (reference sequence). CDR3 residues: CASSPLSGPGEQFF. As DNA, the CDR3 is TGTGCCAGCAGCCCTCTTTCCGGTCCGGGAGAGCAGTTCTTC. Combining the CDR3 with reference TRBV13 and TRBJ2-1 gives the whole variable domain AAGVIQSPRHLIKEKRETATLKCYPIPRHDTVYWYQQGPGQDPQFLISFYEKMQSDKGSIPDRFSAQQFSDYHSELNMSSLELGDSALYFCASSPLSGPGEQFFGPGTRLTVL.

The chain couples TRBV20-1 to TRBJ1-3, with no clear D. The V gene lost 0 bases and the J gene lost 2 bases, with 11 bases spanning the gap. The length of the CDR3 is 15 residues. Germline V lookup: CDR1 DFQATT, CDR2 SNEGSKA (reference sequence). The CDR3 coding sequence is TGCAGTGCTAGAGACGGCAGGCTCCCTGGAAACACCATATATTTT. Residues: CSARDGRLPGNTIYF.

This clonotype has at least ten counts. The chain recombines TRBV20-1 with TRBJ2-1; TRBD1 matches 8 bases. J lost 0 bases, V lost 2 bases, and 15 bases had no gene match. The length of the CDR3 is 19 residues. Per the germline V gene, CDR1 is DFQATT and CDR2 is SNEGSKA (reference sequence). DNA of the CDR3: TGCAGTGCTAGAAAAGGGACAGGCGGGTGGGAGAGCTCCTACAATGAGCAGTTCTTC. It is translated as CSARKGTGGWESSYNEQFF.

The table lists this clonotype with a few counts. The chain joins TRBV9 to TRBJ2-5; no firm D call. The CDR3 is 13 amino acids. CDR1 and CDR2 (germline): SGDLS, YYNGEE. Deletions cut 3 bases from V and 5 bases from J, with 11 bases between. The CDR3 coding sequence is TGTGCCAGCAGCGGTCTAGTGGAGGAGACCCAGTACTTC. Protein sequence: CASSGLVEETQYF.

The sample holds many counts of this clonotype. The chain recombines TRBV12-3 or TRBV12-4 with TRBJ1-1; 8 bases are a match to TRBD1. V trimming: 6 bases; J trimming: 6 bases; junction bases outside the gene matches: 9. The CDR3 has 14 residues. The CDR3 nucleotides are TGTGCCAGCAGCTGGACAGGGCCGGGAGCTGAAGCTTTCTTT. Amino acids: CASSWTGPGAEAFF.

This clonotype was picked up many times. CDR3 bases: TGCAGTGCTTATAACAGGGGTTGGACAGATACGCAGTATTTT. Protein: CSAYNRGWTDTQYF. The rearrangement joins TRBV20-1 to TRBJ2-3; 7 bases agree with TRBD1. The CDR3 totals 14 residues. Trimming cost V 5 bases and J 3 bases; bases outside gene matches: 8. Looked up from germline, CDR1 is DFQATT and CDR2 is SNEGSKA (reference sequence).

There are many counts of this clonotype. This chain connects TRBV20-1 to TRBJ2-5; no reliable D call. The length of the CDR3 is 12 residues. In germline, CDR1 is DFQATT, CDR2 SNEGSKA (reference sequence). The CDR3 loop is CSLLGSQETQYF. CDR3 coding DNA: TGCAGCCTCCTGGGATCCCAAGAGACCCAGTACTTC.

The sample holds many counts of this clonotype. V usage is TRBV5-1 and J usage is TRBJ2-6; D may be TRBD2 (6 bases). This CDR3 region has 16 residues. V was cut by 4 bases and J by 5 bases, with 16 bases left in between. The germline CDR1 and CDR2 sequences are SGHRS and YFSETQ. CDR3 coding DNA: TGCGCCAGCAGCCTGGGGGGAACCCTCTGGGCCAACGTCCTGACTTTC. It specifies CASSLGGTLWANVLTF. Complete variable domain (other parts from reference TRBV5-1 and TRBJ2-6): KAGVTQTPRYLIKTRGQQVTLSCSPISGHRSVSWYQQTPGQGLQFLFEYFSETQRNKGNFPGRFSGRQFSNSRSEMNVSTLELGDSALYLCASSLGGTLWANVLTFGAGSRLTVL.

This clonotype has a count of ten or more. The chain carries TRBV5-5 and TRBJ2-3, with D perhaps matching TRBD1 or TRBD2 (5 bases each). V was trimmed by 5 bases and J by 2 bases, leaving 24 bases between them. The CDR3 is 18 residues long. Germline-derived CDR1 and CDR2 are SGHKS and YYEKEE (reference sequence). The CDR3 DNA reads as TGTGCCAGCAGTTACAACTGGTTCGGGGCCGACCCCACAGATACGCAGTATTTT. As protein: CASSYNWFGADPTDTQYF.

This clonotype was seen only a few times. This chain links TRBV5-1 with TRBJ2-7; the match to TRBD1 covers 9 bases. V lost 5 bases, J lost 2 bases, and 5 bases stayed unmatched. This CDR3 region has 14 residues. The germline V gene has CDR1 SGHRS and CDR2 YFSETQ. The DNA for the CDR3 is TGCGCCAGCAGTGGGACAGGGATCCCCTACGAGCAGTACTTC. Its translation is CASSGTGIPYEQYF.

The table lists this clonotype with a few counts. The chain uses TRBV5-1 and TRBJ1-4, with 8 bases matching TRBD1. V trimming: 4 bases; J trimming: 6 bases; junction bases outside the gene matches: 8. The CDR3 totals 15 residues. CDR1 is SGHRS, CDR2 YFSETQ, per germline. The CDR3: CASSPGQGPYEKLFF. CDR3 DNA: TGCGCCAGCAGCCCCGGACAGGGACCTTATGAAAAACTGTTTTTT.

The V gene is TRBV29-1, the J gene TRBJ1-1; D not resolved. The CDR3 spans 11 residues. Trimming cost V 5 bases and J 1 base, with 5 bases left between them. Germline CDR1 and CDR2: SQVTM and ANQGSEA. In nucleotides, the CDR3 is TGCAGCGTTAAGCCGAACACTGAAGCTTTCTTT. Amino acids: CSVKPNTEAFF. The complete variable domain, with remaining parts taken from reference TRBV29-1 and TRBJ1-1, reads SAVISQKPSRDICQRGTSLTIQCQVDSQVTMMFWYRQQPGQSLTLIATANQGSEATYESGFVIDKFPISRPNLTFSTLTVSNMSPEDSSIYLCSVKPNTEAFFGQGTRLTVV.

This clonotype was observed at least ten times. This rearrangement joins TRBV7-3 to TRBJ1-5; D uncertain. V lost 5 bases, J lost 6 bases, and 14 bases lay in between. CDR3 length equals 14 residues. Germline CDR1 SGHTA, CDR2 FQGTGA. The CDR3: CASSPTGVGQPQHF. The CDR3 coding sequence is TGTGCCAGCAGCCCTACCGGGGTCGGTCAGCCCCAGCATTTT.

This clonotype was observed many times. The rearrangement links TRBV7-8 to TRBJ1-2; D is unresolved. CDR1 SGHVS and CDR2 FQNEAQ come from the germline V gene. V lost 1 base, J lost 2 bases, and 17 bases lay in between. The CDR3 is made up of 17 amino acids. The CDR3 nucleotides read TGTGCCAGCAGCTTAGTAGGGTACAGTCAAGGGAACTATGGCTACACCTTC. It encodes CASSLVGYSQGNYGYTF.

This clonotype was counted at least ten times. The rearrangement uses TRBV20-1 and TRBJ2-5; D gene uncertain. Germline-derived CDR1 and CDR2 are DFQATT and SNEGSKA (reference sequence). The CDR3 is 15 residues long. The V gene lost 0 bases and the J gene lost 5 bases, with 16 bases spanning the gap. In nucleotides, the CDR3 is TGCAGTGCTAGAGATCTTACCAAGGATAGGGAGACCCAGTACTTC. Its translation is CSARDLTKDRETQYF.

Many counts were recorded for this clonotype. The chain combines TRBV24-1 with TRBJ2-5; D perhaps matches TRBD1 (6 bases). The CDR3 is made up of 17 amino acids. The germline V and J ends were trimmed by 0 bases and 4 bases, with 17 bases remaining between them. Germline CDR1 and CDR2: KGHDR and SFDVKD. The DNA for the CDR3 is TGTGCCACCAGTGATTTGCCCCGGGACAACTCAAGAGAGACCCAGTACTTC. It codes for CATSDLPRDNSRETQYF.

A single count supports this clonotype. V usage is TRBV6-5 and J usage is TRBJ2-3, with D possibly being TRBD1 (5 bases). Between the trimmed V and J ends, which lost 0 bases and 8 bases, there was a span of 15 bases. The CDR3 spans 15 residues. Germline V gives CDR1 MNHEY, CDR2 SVGAGI. The CDR3 region is CASSYSPFGAGTQYF. In nucleotides, the CDR3 is TGTGCCAGCAGTTACTCCCCTTTTGGGGCCGGTACGCAGTATTTT.

The chain recombines TRBV20-1 with TRBJ2-5, with 16 bases that match TRBD2. Germline lookup yields CDR1 DFQATT and CDR2 SNEGSKA (reference sequence). This CDR3 contains 17 residues. V trimming: 5 bases; J trimming: 7 bases; junction bases outside the gene matches: 13. This CDR3 is CSAHGTSGGEPLGTQYF. DNA for the CDR3: TGCAGTGCTCACGGGACTAGCGGGGGGGAGCCCTTGGGGACCCAGTACTTC.